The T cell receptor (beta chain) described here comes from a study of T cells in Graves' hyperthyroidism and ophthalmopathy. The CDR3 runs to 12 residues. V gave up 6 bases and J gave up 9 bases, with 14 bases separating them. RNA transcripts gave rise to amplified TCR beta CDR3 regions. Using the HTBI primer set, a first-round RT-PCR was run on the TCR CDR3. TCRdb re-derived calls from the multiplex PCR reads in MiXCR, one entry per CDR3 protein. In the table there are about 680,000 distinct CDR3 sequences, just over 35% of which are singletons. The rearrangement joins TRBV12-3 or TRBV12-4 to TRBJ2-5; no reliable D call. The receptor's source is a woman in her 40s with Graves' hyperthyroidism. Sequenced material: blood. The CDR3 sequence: CASSVEYSAQYF. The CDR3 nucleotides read TGTGCCAGCAGCGTAGAGTACTCAGCCCAGTACTTC.